The rows below give T cell receptor beta chains drawn from one sample of a study of blood T cell repertoires in COVID-19. Sequencing was performed with immunoSEQ multiplex PCR; in TCRdb, only in-frame clones are kept and a portion is missing. This sample has approximately 160,000 clones; 93% occur once, and the top ten carry under 2%. The sequencing input was peripheral blood. The receptor source for this set is a woman aged 60-75 years with COVID-19, enrolled during active disease. Both conserved end residues are part of each CDR3. The order of the fields is D gene, V gene, clone size, J gene, CDR3 DNA, CDR3 protein. The D gene is left open where the match is weak. For some rows the clone size is stated as once, few or many, or as a class when expanded; others skip it.

TRBD2	TRBV11-2	.	TRBJ2-1	TGTGCCAGCAGCTTGAGCGGGACTACCAATGAGCAGTTCTTC	CASSLSGTTNEQFF
TRBD1	TRBV5-6	.	TRBJ2-1	TGTGCCAGCAGTTTTGGGGTGCGGACAGGGATCCACAATGAGCAGTTCTTC	CASSFGVRTGIHNEQFF
.	TRBV5-1	.	TRBJ1-6	TGCGCCAGCAGCTTGGAGTTGCAGGGAAATTCACCCCTCCACTTT	CASSLELQGNSPLHF
.	TRBV2	.	TRBJ1-1	TGTGCCAGCCGCCTAGTCGGGGAGGCCACTGAAGCTTTCTTT	CASRLVGEATEAFF
TRBD1	TRBV7-2	.	TRBJ1-5	TGTGCCAGCAGCTTCGGGACAGATAGCAATCAGCCCCAGCATTTT	CASSFGTDSNQPQHF
.	TRBV4-3	.	TRBJ2-6	TGCGCCAGCAGCCAAGATGCGGGGTGGGTGACTGGGGCCAACGTCCTGACTTTC	CASSQDAGWVTGANVLTF
TRBD1	TRBV28	.	TRBJ1-6	TGTGCCAGCAGGAAGGACAGGGGGGGGCAACCCCTCCACTTT	CASRKDRGGQPLHF
TRBD1	TRBV11-3	.	TRBJ2-7	TGTGCCAGCAGCCCCTTCGGGACAGGGGGTTACGAGCAGTACTTC	CASSPFGTGGYEQYF
TRBD1	TRBV9	.	TRBJ2-3	TGTGCCAGCAGCGGCGTGCGACAGGGGGCCCCAGATACGCAGTATTTT	CASSGVRQGAPDTQYF
.	TRBV4-2	.	TRBJ2-7	TGTGCCAGCAGCCAAAAAAAAGCGGACAGCCTTTTCCAGCAGTACTTC	CASSQKKADSLFQQYF
TRBD1	TRBV4-3	.	TRBJ1-2	TGCGCCAGCAGCCAAGATGGACAGGGACTCTATGGCTACACCTTC	CASSQDGQGLYGYTF
TRBD2	TRBV7-2	.	TRBJ2-1	TGTGCCAGCAGCTTAGATTCGAGACTAGCGGGGAGCAATGAGCAGTTCTTC	CASSLDSRLAGSNEQFF
.	TRBV11-2	few	TRBJ1-1	TGTGCCAGCAGCTTAGTGGGACACACCACTGAAGCTTTCTTT	CASSLVGHTTEAFF
.	TRBV3-1/TRBV3-2	.	TRBJ1-5	TGTGCCAGCAGCCAAGGGCGCGGGGGAAATTATCGCAATCAGCCCCAGCATTTT	CASSQGRGGNYRNQPQHF
TRBD1	TRBV20-1	.	TRBJ1-1	TGCAGTGCTAGTAGTAGGACAGGGGTTTTCTTT	CSASSRTGVFF
.	TRBV9	.	TRBJ1-2	TGTGCCAGCAGCGTAGCTGAGGGGGTTGGCTACACCTTC	CASSVAEGVGYTF
TRBD1	TRBV6-1	.	TRBJ2-7	TGTGCCAGCAGTGAAGCGCGTAGCGGGACAGGGGGTCTCTACGAGCAGTACTTC	CASSEARSGTGGLYEQYF
TRBD2	TRBV7-2	.	TRBJ2-1	TGTGCCAGCAGTCCGCGGGGGGGCGCCTACAATGAGCAGTTCTTC	CASSPRGGAYNEQFF
TRBD1	TRBV5-1	.	TRBJ2-2	TGCGCCAGCAGGAAAGGGACAGAGAACACCGGGGAGCTGTTTTTT	CASRKGTENTGELFF
.	TRBV6-5	few	TRBJ2-7	TGTGCCAGCAGCGGAGGGTACTCCTCCTACGAGCAGTACTTC	CASSGGYSSYEQYF
TRBD2	TRBV15	few	TRBJ2-5	TGTGCCACCAGTCCTAGCGGGATCCAAGAGACCCAGTACTTC	CATSPSGIQETQYF
TRBD2	TRBV9	.	TRBJ2-1	TGTGCCAGCAGCGAGAGCGGGGGGCCCCGCGGTGAGCAGTTCTTC	CASSESGGPRGEQFF
.	TRBV12-3/TRBV12-4	.	TRBJ1-2	TGTGCCAGCAGTTTTGGAGGGTTTGGCTACACCTTC	CASSFGGFGYTF
.	TRBV6-2/TRBV6-3	.	TRBJ2-3	TGTGCCAGCAGCCCCACTACAGATACGCAGTATTTT	CASSPTTDTQYF
TRBD1	TRBV19	.	TRBJ1-3	TGTGCCAGTAGTATCCGACAGGGCTCTGGAAACACCATATATTTT	CASSIRQGSGNTIYF
.	TRBV5-8	.	TRBJ1-1	TGTGCCAGCAGCTTGTCCCGGAGGGGTAACACTGAAGCTTTCTTT	CASSLSRRGNTEAFF
TRBD1	TRBV6-5	.	TRBJ1-2	TGTGCCAGCAGAGGACAGGGGGCTTCCTATGGCTACACCTTC	CASRGQGASYGYTF
.	TRBV7-2	.	TRBJ1-2	TGTGCCAGCAGCTTAGGGCAGATCTATGGCTACACCTTC	CASSLGQIYGYTF
TRBD1	TRBV11-2	.	TRBJ1-4	TGTGCCAGCAGCCTCGGGACAGTGATTAATGAAAAACTGTTTTTT	CASSLGTVINEKLFF
.	TRBV6-2/TRBV6-3	.	TRBJ1-3	TGTGCCAGCAGTTACAATCCGGGTGGCGGAAACACCATATATTTT	CASSYNPGGGNTIYF
.	TRBV29-1	.	TRBJ1-1	TGCAGCGTTGAAGGCCGGCAGGGGTACTCTGAAGCTTTCTTT	CSVEGRQGYSEAFF
TRBD1	TRBV19	.	TRBJ2-5	TGTGCCAGTAGCACAGGGGGAGGACAAGAGACCCAGTACTTC	CASSTGGGQETQYF
.	TRBV5-1	.	TRBJ1-6	TGCGCCAGCAGCTTGTTTAGGGGGACCCTCCACTTT	CASSLFRGTLHF
.	TRBV15	.	TRBJ2-2	TGTGCCACCAGCGGCCGACAGGGGACTAGCAGAAACACCGGGGAGCTGTTTTTT	CATSGRQGTSRNTGELFF
TRBD2	TRBV7-2	.	TRBJ2-1	TGTGCCAGCAGCTTAGCTTATAGCGGGAGGGATGAGCAGTTCTTC	CASSLAYSGRDEQFF
TRBD1	TRBV11-2	once	TRBJ1-1	TGTGCCAGCAGCTTCGGGGACAGGAGCGCTGAAGCTTTCTTT	CASSFGDRSAEAFF
TRBD1	TRBV7-9	.	TRBJ1-1	TGTGCCAGCAGCGTCGGGACAGGCTTAACTGAAGCTTTCTTT	CASSVGTGLTEAFF
.	TRBV6-1	.	TRBJ1-1	TGTGCCAGCAGTGAGATAGTAAACAGTAACACTGAAGCTTTCTTT	CASSEIVNSNTEAFF
.	TRBV24-1	.	TRBJ1-5	TGTGCCACCAGTGATCCCTTGGGAGATAACAGGGCTGATCAGCCCCAGCATTTT	CATSDPLGDNRADQPQHF
.	TRBV5-8	.	TRBJ1-1	TGTGCCAGCAGCTCACTCAGGGGTGAAGCTTTCTTT	CASSSLRGEAFF
.	TRBV5-1	.	TRBJ1-2	TGCGCCAGCAGCTCGGGCGGGGGGCTGAGTGGCTACACCTTC	CASSSGGGLSGYTF
.	TRBV25-1	once	TRBJ1-5	TGTGCCAGGATCAACGCGGAGAGGGGCAATCAGCCCCAGCATTTT	CARINAERGNQPQHF
.	TRBV18	.	TRBJ1-1	TGTGCCAGCTCACCGGCCGCAGGGGCCACTGAAGCTTTCTTT	CASSPAAGATEAFF
.	TRBV30	.	TRBJ1-5	TGTGCCTGGGCCGAGGGGGACAGCAATCAGCCCCAGCATTTT	CAWAEGDSNQPQHF
.	TRBV28	.	TRBJ1-1	TGTGCCAGCAGCACAGGGTCCGCTATGAACACTGAAGCTTTCTTT	CASSTGSAMNTEAFF
TRBD1	TRBV7-6	.	TRBJ2-2	TGTGCCAGCAGCCCAACAGGGACAGGGGCATTCACCGGGGAGCTGTTTTTT	CASSPTGTGAFTGELFF
TRBD1	TRBV10-3	.	TRBJ1-5	TGTGCCATCAGCCGGGACAGGGGCGGCAATCAGCCCCAGCATTTT	CAISRDRGGNQPQHF
TRBD1	TRBV18	.	TRBJ1-1	TGTGCCAGCTCACCATACAACAGGGGGGCTGAAGCTTTCTTT	CASSPYNRGAEAFF
.	TRBV4-3	.	TRBJ2-5	TGCGCCAGCAGCCAAGAAATAGGAAGCGCCTCATACCAAGAGACCCAGTACTTC	CASSQEIGSASYQETQYF
.	TRBV25-1	.	TRBJ2-1	TGTGCCAGCAGTACCCAAGGTGGGGGGGCGCGGGACAATGAGCAGTTCTTC	CASSTQGGGARDNEQFF
.	TRBV19	.	TRBJ1-2	TGTGCCAGTAGTATGGGTGCAGGGATCCTTAACTATGGCTACACCTTC	CASSMGAGILNYGYTF
TRBD1	TRBV5-1	.	TRBJ2-7	TGCGCCAGCAGCTTCGGGCGACAGGGTTCCTACGAGCAGTACTTC	CASSFGRQGSYEQYF
TRBD1	TRBV7-3	.	TRBJ2-2	TGTGCCAGCAGCTCAATCCCGGGACAGACGAACACCGGGGAGCTGTTTTTT	CASSSIPGQTNTGELFF
TRBD2	TRBV4-2	.	TRBJ2-5	TGTGCCAGCAGCCAAGGGGGACTAGAGTACCAAGAGACCCAGTACTTC	CASSQGGLEYQETQYF
TRBD1	TRBV2	.	TRBJ2-5	TGTGCCAGCGGGACAGAACAAGAGACCCAGTACTTC	CASGTEQETQYF
.	TRBV27	few	TRBJ1-3	TGTGCCAGCAGCCCCTGGGGGGGGCGCTCTGGAAACACCATATATTTT	CASSPWGGRSGNTIYF
.	TRBV19	.	TRBJ1-1	TGTGCCAGTAGTATAGATGCTGTTTCTGAGGCTTTCTTT	CASSIDAVSEAFF
TRBD2	TRBV3-1/TRBV3-2	.	TRBJ2-3	TGTGCCAGCAGCCCAACTAGCGGGGGGTTCACAGATACGCAGTATTTT	CASSPTSGGFTDTQYF